The clone carrying this T cell receptor (beta chain) was recorded once. What it recognizes is unknown. At the DNA level, this CDR3 is encoded by other sequences in the same sample as well. The data stem from a study of radiotherapy plus CTLA-4 blockade in lung cancer. About the research overall: Of all patients, approximately 17% responded objectively and 25% to 40% showed disease control.

Ipilimumab-mediated CTLA-4 blockade plus focal radiation was given to patients having chemo-refractory metastatic non-small-cell lung cancer. Produced via immunoSEQ multiplex PCR; TCRdb's table is partial and in-frame only. The repertoire consists of 90,000 to 100,000 clones, with 88% occurring once and the leading ten covering 4% to 6%. General study findings and limits: Clones derived from tumor TCRs expanded in blood after radiotherapy plus ipilimumab. Best predicting response, reportedly, were early blood T cell clone dynamics, with interferon-beta.

With V trimmed by 0 bases and J by 6 bases, 3 bases remained unmatched. The CDR3 length is 14 residues. The V gene's germline CDR1 is SGHDT and CDR2 YYEEEE. This clonotype was sampled from a human donor with non-small cell lung cancer that progressed on radiotherapy plus ipilimumab. The specimen was peripheral blood, collected from a patient treated with radiotherapy plus ipilimumab. This rearrangement joins TRBV5-6 to TRBJ2-3; TRBD2 matches at 8 bases. CDR3 sequence: CASSLAGGADTQYF. The CDR3 DNA is TGTGCCAGCAGCTTGGCGGGAGGGGCGGATACGCAGTATTTT. The full variable domain, rest sourced from reference TRBV5-6 and TRBJ2-3, is DAGVTQSPTHLIKTRGQQVTLRCSPKSGHDTVSWYQQALGQGPQFIFQYYEEEERQRGNFPDRFSGHQFPNYSSELNVNALLLGDSALYLCASSLAGGADTQYFGPGTRLTVL.